Below, 19 T cell receptor beta chains from the same sample are listed, as sequenced in a study of early T cells in non-severe SARS-CoV-2 infection. Each CDR3 protein gets one entry after TCRdb re-called the 5' RACE reads with MiXCR. The sample carries roughly 120,000 distinct CDR3 sequences, just under 15% recorded once. Sequenced material: whole blood. These receptors all stem from an adult who was a healthcare worker with PCR-confirmed SARS-CoV-2 infection or an uninfected control (not recorded which).

The chain combines TRBV19 with TRBJ2-7, with D perhaps matching TRBD1 or TRBD2 (5 bases each). The ends were cut back, 7 bases at V and 2 bases at J, with 12 bases in the middle. There are 13 residues in the CDR3. Germline V gene lookup returns CDR1 LNHDA and CDR2 SQIVND (reference sequence). CDR3 sequence: CASTPGGAYEQYF. In nucleotides, the CDR3 is TGTGCCAGTACCCCTGGGGGAGCCTACGAGCAGTACTTC.

This chain connects TRBV2 to TRBJ2-2; D possibly matches TRBD1 or TRBD2 (5 bases each). The CDR3 sequence is 13 residues long. Trimming stripped 6 bases from V and 9 bases from J, with 14 bases between. Looked up from germline, CDR1 is SNHLY and CDR2 is FYNNEI. CDR3: CASRGDEHRELFF. As DNA, the CDR3 is TGTGCCAGCAGGGGGGACGAACACCGGGAGCTGTTTTTT.

A few counts support this clonotype. DNA for the CDR3: TGCAGTGCTAGGATAGATCAGGGGAGAAAAGAGACCCAGTACTTC. Its protein is CSARIDQGRKETQYF. This rearrangement joins TRBV20-1 to TRBJ2-5; D is possibly TRBD1 (6 bases). Trimming stripped 3 bases from V and 3 bases from J, with 17 bases between. The CDR3 has 15 residues. The germline V gene has CDR1 DFQATT and CDR2 SNEGSKA (reference sequence).

This rearrangement joins TRBV4-1 to TRBJ2-7; D is undetermined. CDR3 length: 15 amino acids. CDR1 and CDR2 (germline): MGHRA, YSYEKL. V was pared by 1 base and J by 3 bases, with 13 bases between. CDR3 residues: CASSQGFFPRYEQYF. The CDR3, as DNA: TGCGCCAGCAGCCAAGGATTTTTTCCCCGCTACGAGCAGTACTTC.

The rearrangement joins TRBV19 to TRBJ1-2; the D gene is possibly TRBD1 (5 bases). Germline V CDR1 and CDR2: LNHDA, SQIVND (reference sequence). CDR3 size: 15 residues. Trimming pared 7 bases from V and 5 bases from J, leaving 20 bases between. The CDR3 spells CASTDGAKGVYGYTF. DNA of the CDR3: TGTGCCAGTACGGACGGTGCCAAAGGGGTTTATGGCTACACCTTC.

This clonotype was seen ten or more times. The rearrangement uses TRBV9 and TRBJ1-6, with 7 nucleotides matching TRBD1. The CDR3 covers 15 residues. Per germline, CDR1 SGDLS and CDR2 YYNGEE. V lost 4 bases to trimming and J lost 8 bases; unmatched junction nucleotides: 9. The CDR3 DNA reads TGTGCCAGCAGCCACGATGATACAGGGGATTCACCCCTCCACTTT. Translation gives CASSHDDTGDSPLHF.

In its sample, this clonotype was seen a few times. The V and J genes are TRBV11-2 and TRBJ2-5; a possible D gene is TRBD2 (6 bases). V was clipped by 4 bases and J by 3 bases, with 15 bases between them. The CDR3 length is 15 residues. Per the germline V gene, CDR1 is SGHAT and CDR2 is FQNNGV. The CDR3 loop is CASSSRGTEKETQYF. The CDR3 DNA follows: TGTGCCAGCAGCTCCCGAGGGACTGAAAAAGAGACCCAGTACTTC. Filled out from reference TRBV11-2 and TRBJ2-5, the complete variable domain reads EAGVAQSPRYKIIEKRQSVAFWCNPISGHATLYWYQQILGQGPKLLIQFQNNGVVDDSQLPKDRFSAERLKGVDSTLKIQPAKLEDSAVYLCASSSRGTEKETQYFGPGTRLLVL.

This clonotype showed up just a few times. This sequence joins TRBV7-8 and TRBJ2-1; D remains unclear. Trimming stripped 5 bases from V and 0 bases from J, with 29 bases between. There are 21 residues in the CDR3. Germline V gene lookup returns CDR1 SGHVS and CDR2 FQNEAQ. The CDR3: CASSPARVNKGHLNSYNEQFF. CDR3 in DNA: TGTGCCAGCAGCCCCGCCCGGGTGAACAAAGGGCACCTTAACTCCTACAATGAGCAGTTCTTC.

The V and J genes are TRBV12-3 or TRBV12-4 and TRBJ2-3, with D possibly called TRBD1 or TRBD2 (5 bases each). The CDR3 consists of 16 residues. V was shortened by 5 bases and J by 2 bases, with 17 bases between the two germline ends. The CDR3 reads CASSGGRTLTTDTQYF. The CDR3 coding sequence is TGTGCCAGCAGTGGGGGTCGGACCCTCACCACAGATACGCAGTATTTT.

In this sample, this clonotype turned up a few times. The gene calls are TRBV5-1 and TRBJ2-5, with unresolved D. Germline V gene lookup returns CDR1 SGHRS and CDR2 YFSETQ. The CDR3 contains 14 residues. Trimming pared 2 bases from V and 0 bases from J, leaving 8 bases between. The CDR3 DNA sequence: TGCGCCAGCAGCTTTACCGTAAACCAAGAGACCCAGTACTTC. As protein: CASSFTVNQETQYF.

The chain couples TRBV29-1 to TRBJ2-5, with 7 bases matching TRBD1. The CDR3 totals 12 residues. Germline values: CDR1 SQVTM, CDR2 ANQGSEA. J gave up 2 bases and V 7 bases, and 4 bases lay outside the gene matches. The CDR3 sequence: CSAGRGQETQYF. DNA for the CDR3: TGCAGCGCCGGCAGGGGGCAAGAGACCCAGTACTTC.

The V call is TRBV6-5, the J call TRBJ2-3, with TRBD2 matching 7 bases. Germline-derived CDR1 and CDR2 are MNHEY and SVGAGI. J gave up 1 base and V 6 bases, and 7 bases lay outside the gene matches. The CDR3 loop spans 15 amino acids. CDR3 nucleotide sequence: TGTGCCAGCAGCATCGGGGGGAGCGGCACAGATACGCAGTATTTT. Translating it yields CASSIGGSGTDTQYF.

This clonotype has only a few counts. The chain recombines TRBV29-1 with TRBJ2-1, with 14 nucleotides matching TRBD2. The J segment lost 5 bases and the V segment lost 6 bases, leaving 3 bases of the junction unmatched. The CDR3 covers 14 residues. Germline V gene sequence: CDR1 SQVTM, CDR2 ANQGSEA. CDR3 coding DNA: TGCAGCGTGGGGGGACTAGCGGGAGACAATGAGCAGTTCTTC. The encoded protein is CSVGGLAGDNEQFF.

This clonotype was seen more than once but under ten times. V and J are TRBV12-3 or TRBV12-4 and TRBJ1-5; D may be TRBD1 (5 bases). CDR3 length equals 14 residues. V was trimmed by 8 bases and J by 5 bases, leaving 16 bases between them. CDR3 coding DNA: TGTGCCAGCTCCCTGACCAGGGTAGATCAGCCCCAGCATTTT. This translates into CASSLTRVDQPQHF.

This clonotype was detected many times. The CDR3 loop is CATRESGERWNEQFF. CDR3 DNA: TGTGCCACCAGAGAGAGCGGGGAGAGGTGGAATGAGCAGTTCTTC. The gene calls are TRBV15 and TRBJ2-1, with 7 bases lining up with TRBD2. J lost 7 bases, V lost 6 bases, and 12 bases had no gene match. The CDR3 is 15 amino acids. Germline V gene sequence: CDR1 LNHNV, CDR2 YYDKDF (reference sequence).

The V gene is TRBV11-2, the J gene TRBJ2-1; D might be TRBD1 (5 bases). Germline CDR1 reads SGHAT; CDR2 reads FQNNGV. The CDR3 covers 15 residues. V lost 1 base and J lost 7, with 14 bases in between. The CDR3 region is CASSLVRTRMNEQFF. CDR3 nucleotide sequence: TGTGCCAGCAGCTTAGTCCGGACAAGGATGAATGAGCAGTTCTTC.

The gene calls are TRBV3-1 and TRBJ2-1; D not resolved. Germline V gene data show CDR1 as LGHDT and CDR2 as YNNKEL (reference sequence). This CDR3 spans 13 amino acids. The V end was cut by 7 bases, the J end by 5 bases, with 12 bases between. In DNA form, the CDR3 reads TGTGCCAGCACCTCGCAATTACACAATGAGCAGTTCTTC. Translating it yields CASTSQLHNEQFF.

A few counts support this clonotype. V usage is TRBV29-1 and J usage is TRBJ1-1; weak D call: TRBD1 (6 bases). Trimming removed 5 bases from V and 7 bases from J, with 20 bases in between. Germline CDR1 and CDR2: SQVTM and ANQGSEA. The length of the CDR3 is 14 residues. In DNA form, the CDR3 reads TGCAGCGTTCATCGTTCCGCAGGGGAGGATGAAGCTTTCTTT. The encoded protein is CSVHRSAGEDEAFF.

V gene TRBV13 combines with J gene TRBJ2-7; D is undetermined. The V gene lost 2 bases and the J gene lost 2 bases, with 13 bases spanning the gap. Germline V gives CDR1 PRHDT, CDR2 FYEKMQ (reference sequence). The CDR3 totals 15 residues. DNA for the CDR3: TGTGCCAGCAGCTTAAATCGCGGTTCTGCCTACGAGCAGTACTTC. It encodes CASSLNRGSAYEQYF.